Listed below are T cell receptor beta chains from one sample, sequenced in a study of T cells in Graves' hyperthyroidism and ophthalmopathy. TCRdb ran MiXCR on the multiplex PCR reads and lists one entry per CDR3 protein. Of more than 500,000 distinct CDR3 sequences listed, around 15% are singletons. Material: blood. These receptor sequences come from a woman in her thirties or forties with Graves' hyperthyroidism. Both conserved end residues are part of each CDR3. Each record gives: V gene, D gene, CDR3 length, J gene, clone size, CDR3 protein, CDR3 DNA. D genes are given only for firm matches. Some rows mark clone size as missing; the rest say once, few, many or name a class of expanded clone.

TRBV7-2	TRBD1	16	TRBJ2-7	many	CASSSRSGQGRYEQYF	TGTGCCAGCAGCTCCCGCTCGGGACAGGGACGCTACGAGCAGTACTTC
TRBV2	-	14	TRBJ2-7	few	CASSVQAGPYEQYF	TGTGCCAGCAGTGTACAGGCCGGACCCTACGAGCAGTACTTC
TRBV3-1	-	15	TRBJ2-1	many	CASSLPGSSYNEQFF	TGTGCCAGCAGTCTTCCGGGGAGCTCCTACAATGAGCAGTTCTTC
TRBV9	-	16	TRBJ2-3	many	CASSVNFDLATDTQYF	TGTGCCAGCAGCGTAAATTTCGACCTAGCCACAGATACGCAGTATTTT
TRBV24-1	TRBD2	15	TRBJ2-7	many	CATRPSGSPWYEQYF	TGTGCCACCCGCCCTAGCGGGAGTCCTTGGTACGAGCAGTACTTC
TRBV3-1	-	13	TRBJ2-7	many	CASSPDSSNEQYF	TGTGCCAGCAGCCCGGACAGTTCCAACGAGCAGTACTTC
TRBV7-2	-	15	TRBJ2-7	-	CASSLAIPPSDEQYF	TGTGCCAGCAGCTTAGCCATCCCTCCTAGCGACGAGCAGTACTTC
TRBV20-1	TRBD2	17	TRBJ2-7	many	CSASYRPGTSGIYEQYF	TGCAGTGCTTCATATAGGCCGGGGACTAGCGGGATCTACGAGCAGTACTTC
TRBV10-3	-	14	TRBJ1-6	few	CAISEPSDDSPLHF	TGTGCCATCAGTGAGCCGTCTGATGATTCACCCCTCCACTTT
TRBV28	-	14	TRBJ2-7	-	CASRSGGQNHEQYF	TGTGCCAGCAGATCCGGGGGACAAAATCACGAGCAGTACTTC
TRBV18	TRBD2	16	TRBJ2-4	-	CASSPERERAKNIQYF	TGTGCCAGCTCACCCGAGCGGGAACGGGCCAAAAACATTCAGTACTTC
TRBV3-1	TRBD2	14	TRBJ2-5	many	CASSRGLALETQYF	TGTGCCAGCAGCCGGGGACTAGCTTTAGAGACCCAGTACTTC
TRBV12-3/TRBV12-4	-	14	TRBJ2-1	many	CASSLSGSHNEQFF	TGTGCCAGCAGTTTATCCGGGTCCCACAATGAGCAGTTCTTC
TRBV3-1	-	15	TRBJ1-1	many	CASSYSRGAGTEAFF	TGTGCCAGCAGTTACTCCCGGGGGGCTGGCACTGAAGCTTTCTTT
TRBV28	TRBD2	16	TRBJ2-1	once	CASSISGRVPYNEQFF	TGTGCCAGCAGTATTAGCGGGAGAGTACCCTACAATGAGCAGTTCTTC
TRBV12-5	-	13	TRBJ1-5	many	CASGLGLNQPQHF	TGTGCTAGTGGTTTGGGACTAAATCAGCCCCAGCATTTT
TRBV20-1	TRBD1	14	TRBJ1-1	many	CSATTGGWNTEAFF	TGCAGTGCTACTACAGGGGGCTGGAACACTGAAGCTTTCTTT
TRBV6-4	-	14	TRBJ2-2	-	CASSDSGRTGELFF	TGTGCCAGCAGTGACTCGGGAAGAACCGGGGAGCTGTTTTTT
TRBV20-1	TRBD1	15	TRBJ1-6	-	CNARTGTGNNSPLHF	TGCAATGCTAGAACCGGGACAGGGAATAATTCACCCCTCCACTTT
TRBV5-1	TRBD1	15	TRBJ1-4	-	CASTTRGQTNEKLFF	TGCGCCAGCACAACCAGGGGGCAAACTAATGAAAAACTGTTTTTT
TRBV2	-	13	TRBJ1-2	many	CASTRAWDYGYTF	TGTGCCAGCACTCGGGCCTGGGACTATGGCTACACCTTC
TRBV12-5	TRBD1	15	TRBJ1-2	many	CASGPRGQGRGGYTF	TGTGCTAGTGGCCCTCGTGGACAGGGAAGAGGGGGCTACACCTTC
TRBV12-3/TRBV12-4	-	16	TRBJ1-6	-	CAGNSNGGSYNSPLHF	TGTGCCGGCAACTCTAACGGGGGCTCCTATAATTCACCCCTCCACTTT
TRBV20-1	TRBD2	15	TRBJ2-7	many	CSARAGAGGSYEQYF	TGCAGTGCTAGGGCGGGTGCGGGAGGCTCCTACGAGCAGTACTTC
TRBV29-1	TRBD2	13	TRBJ2-1	many	CSVGLAGKNEQFF	TGCAGCGTTGGACTAGCGGGGAAAAATGAGCAGTTCTTC
TRBV7-2	TRBD2	15	TRBJ2-3	-	CASSPQLARTDTQYF	TGTGCCAGCAGCCCGCAACTAGCGCGAACAGATACGCAGTATTTT
TRBV20-1	TRBD2	15	TRBJ2-7	many	CSASDGLAGDYEQYF	TGCAGTGCTAGCGATGGACTAGCGGGAGACTACGAGCAGTACTTC
TRBV28	-	13	TRBJ2-3	many	CASSSRDSDTQYF	TGTGCCAGCAGTTCCCGCGACTCAGATACGCAGTATTTT
TRBV5-1	-	14	TRBJ1-6	few	CASRGGYDNSPLHF	TGCGCCAGCAGGGGAGGGTACGATAATTCACCCCTCCACTTT
TRBV12-3/TRBV12-4	-	13	TRBJ2-1	few	CASTTPPRLDPFF	TGTGCCAGCACCACCCCCCCGAGACTAGATCCGTTCTTC
TRBV28	-	18	TRBJ1-1	many	CASSSLTLVYGGNTEAFF	TGTGCCAGCAGTTCCCTTACGCTTGTGTATGGCGGAAACACTGAAGCTTTCTTT
TRBV6-1	TRBD1	16	TRBJ2-6	-	CASSRTGSSGANVLTF	TGTGCCAGCAGTCGGACAGGAAGCTCTGGGGCCAACGTCCTGACTTTC
TRBV27	TRBD2	14	TRBJ2-1	once	CASRRTSVANEQFF	TGTGCCAGCCGGAGGACTAGCGTCGCCAATGAGCAGTTCTTC
TRBV5-4	TRBD2	16	TRBJ2-3	-	CASSSLSGASTDTQYF	TGTGCCAGCAGCTCCCTTAGCGGGGCTAGCACAGATACGCAGTATTTT
TRBV5-1	-	13	TRBJ1-1	few	CASSLASTVEAFF	TGCGCCAGCAGCTTGGCCAGCACAGTTGAAGCTTTCTTT
TRBV4-1	TRBD2	15	TRBJ2-3	many	CASSRISGRPDTQYF	TGCGCCAGCAGCCGCATTAGCGGGAGGCCAGATACGCAGTATTTT
TRBV5-1	-	12	TRBJ2-7	many	CASSPSANEQYF	TGCGCCAGCAGTCCTAGTGCCAACGAGCAGTACTTC
TRBV28	TRBD1	15	TRBJ2-7	many	CASGPGDRNSYEQYF	TGTGCCAGCGGTCCCGGGGACAGGAACTCCTACGAGCAGTACTTC
TRBV27	-	15	TRBJ1-6	-	CASRVTSSYNSPLHF	TGTGCCAGCAGGGTTACTAGCTCCTATAATTCACCCCTCCACTTT
TRBV12-3/TRBV12-4	-	14	TRBJ1-1	many	CASSYRDWDAEAFF	TGTGCCAGCAGTTACAGGGATTGGGACGCTGAAGCTTTCTTT
TRBV6-6	TRBD2	16	TRBJ2-7	many	CASSYGRREEIYEQYF	TGTGCCAGCAGTTACGGGAGGCGGGAGGAAATCTACGAGCAGTACTTC
TRBV20-1	-	17	TRBJ1-6	few	CSATDLRGGEGNSPLHF	TGCAGTGCTACAGATCTCAGGGGAGGGGAGGGGAATTCACCCCTCCACTTT
TRBV5-1	TRBD1	14	TRBJ1-1	many	CASSLGTQGAEAFF	TGCGCCAGCAGCTTGGGTACGCAGGGGGCTGAAGCTTTCTTT
TRBV20-1	-	13	TRBJ1-5	many	CSALWDFNQPQHF	TGCAGTGCTCTATGGGACTTCAATCAGCCCCAGCATTTT
TRBV6-2/TRBV6-3	-	15	TRBJ2-7	-	CASSYRGLYSYEQYF	TGTGCCAGCAGTTACAGGGGACTGTACTCCTACGAGCAGTACTTC
TRBV30	TRBD1	14	TRBJ1-1	many	CAWQRTGADTEAFF	TGTGCCTGGCAAAGAACAGGGGCCGACACTGAAGCTTTCTTT
TRBV5-1	TRBD1	16	TRBJ1-1	-	CASSLGGTGGETEAFF	TGCGCCAGCAGCTTGGGGGGGACAGGGGGAGAGACTGAAGCTTTCTTT
TRBV6-1	-	13	TRBJ1-1	-	CASTPDSASRAFF	TGTGCCAGCACCCCGGACTCAGCCTCCAGAGCTTTCTTT
TRBV11-2	-	18	TRBJ1-1	-	CASSLDLQGPSADTEAFF	TGTGCCAGCAGCTTAGACCTACAGGGCCCCTCAGCGGACACTGAAGCTTTCTTT
TRBV5-1	TRBD2	16	TRBJ2-3	many	CASSLLAGVTTDTQYF	TGCGCCAGCAGCTTGTTAGCGGGAGTTACTACAGATACGCAGTATTTT
TRBV13	-	13	TRBJ1-2	many	CASSSQGQYGYTF	TGTGCCAGCAGCTCCCAGGGCCAGTATGGCTACACCTTC
TRBV28	TRBD2	17	TRBJ2-5	many	CASSLGGTSGYQETQYF	TGTGCCAGCAGTTTAGGGGGGACTAGCGGGTACCAAGAGACCCAGTACTTC
TRBV28	-	12	TRBJ2-5	many	CASALKAETQYF	TGTGCCAGCGCCCTAAAGGCGGAGACCCAGTACTTC
TRBV5-1	TRBD2	16	TRBJ2-5	many	CASSPGTSPREETQYF	TGCGCCAGCAGTCCCGGGACTAGCCCGAGGGAGGAGACCCAGTACTTC
TRBV4-2	-	16	TRBJ2-3	few	CASSQDDSGGTDTQYF	TGTGCCAGCAGCCAAGACGATAGTGGGGGCACAGATACGCAGTATTTT